The clone carrying this TCR beta chain occurred many times. Its antigen remains unidentified. The CDR3 totals 14 residues. Germline lookup yields CDR1 MNHEY and CDR2 SVGEGT. The V end lost 6 bases, the J end lost 2 bases, and 12 bases lay between the germline ends. The authors gated naive CD8 T cells as CD8+CD4-CCR7+CD45RA+ for sorting. The sample is drawn from a study of molecular identifiers for immune sequencing clone quantification. It was with previously described methods and listed TCR primers that bulk TCR libraries were made. TCRdb reanalysed the PCR reads using MiXCR and keeps one entry per CDR3 protein. The table records some 590,000 distinct CDR3 sequences, around 25% of them present only once. Findings and limits, study-wide: Whereas clones above 20 RNA copies held under 1% of naive-cell molecules, they held over 97% of effector molecules. Spiked Jurkat TCR RNA equivalent to one cell reportedly surfaced among some 1 million naive cells.

Sequencing was done on a sample of naive CD8+ T cells from blood, with Jurkat cell RNA spiked in. Subset reported: FACS-sorted CD8+CD4-CCR7+CD45RA+ naive T cells. The sequence came from a human donor in good health. Some libraries in this study had Jurkat cell RNA spiked in. The chain combines TRBV6-2 or TRBV6-3 with TRBJ2-3, with D tentatively TRBD2 (6 bases). The CDR3 loop reads CASRSRTITDTQYF. For the CDR3, the DNA is TGTGCCAGCAGATCCCGGACTATCACAGATACGCAGTATTTT.